Ten or more counts support the clone carrying this TCR beta chain. Its matching antigen is unknown. The time point here: patch test 1, 2 weeks after DPC sensitization. Indicated treatment: therapeutic diphenylcyclopropenone sensitization with weekly scalp DPC. Blood was drawn before each patch test was applied. The germline gives CDR1 SGHVS, CDR2 FNYEAQ. V shed 3 bases, J shed 3 bases, and the junction held 2 bases outside the gene matches. The CDR3 has 15 residues. TCRdb used MiXCR to reprocess the RACE reads, holding one entry per CDR3 protein. The table includes approximately 90,000 distinct CDR3 sequences, over 10% detected once. The data were obtained in a study of human T cells and chemical hapten exposure. Study-wide points: Alopecia in all donors means immunity may differ from healthy individuals. No alteration of TCRs above 1 in 1000 frequency was seen with DPC sensitization. Positive correlation was observed between PT1 expanded TCR counts and patch test score.

The rearrangement uses TRBV7-6 and TRBJ2-3, with 11 positions matching TRBD2. This receptor was taken from a woman between 40 and 50 years old with alopecia areata. Some clones in this sample may be carry-over from other donors' samples. The sample consisted of whole blood, taken in connection with sensitization to the hapten diphenylcyclopropenone (DPC). CDR3: CASSLGLAVTDTQYF. The CDR3 region has the DNA TGTGCCAGCAGCTTGGGACTAGCGGTGACAGATACGCAGTATTTT. The full variable domain, completed using reference TRBV7-6 and TRBJ2-3, is GAGVSQSPRYKVTKRGQDVALRCDPISGHVSLYWYRQALGQGPEFLTYFNYEAQQDKSGLPNDRFSAERPEGSISTLTIQRTEQRDSAMYRCASSLGLAVTDTQYFGPGTRLTVL.